This is a list of T cell receptor beta chains from one sample in a study of T cells in tumors after PD-1 blockade. The protocol was immunoSEQ multiplex PCR, while the TCRdb copy is restricted to in-frame clones and leaves out a portion. The table shows 55,000 to 65,000 clones, with just under 80% occurring only once. Sample: PBMCs, taken before anti-PD-1 treatment. The receptors originated from a human donor with basal cell carcinoma. Each CDR3 is given with its conserved first and last residue. D genes are given only for firm matches. Where a row states a size, it is once, few, many or the class of an expanded clone; other rows omit it.

TRBJ1-2	.	TRBV6-5	.	CASTKLDLKGGYTF	TGTGCCAGCACCAAACTGGATTTAAAGGGGGGCTACACCTTC
TRBJ2-7	TRBD1	TRBV7-3	few	CASLTGGPEQYF	TGTGCCAGCCTTACAGGGGGCCCCGAGCAGTACTTC
TRBJ2-7	.	TRBV4-2	.	CASSQEAQAGYEQYF	TGTGCCAGCAGCCAAGAAGCCCAAGCGGGCTACGAGCAGTACTTC
TRBJ2-3	TRBD1	TRBV9	.	CASSVGQGPDTQYF	TGTGCCAGCAGCGTAGGACAGGGGCCAGATACGCAGTATTTT
TRBJ2-6	.	TRBV6-5	.	CASRRSGANVLTF	TGTGCCAGCAGGAGGTCTGGGGCCAACGTCCTGACTTTC
TRBJ1-5	.	TRBV30	.	CAWSVGQFSNQPQHF	TGTGCCTGGAGTGTAGGACAGTTCAGCAATCAGCCCCAGCATTTT
TRBJ2-7	.	TRBV5-1	.	CASSVDGYEQYF	TGCGCCAGCAGCGTGGACGGCTACGAGCAGTACTTC
TRBJ1-5	.	TRBV30	few	CASSRFLADQPQHF	TGTGCCTCCTCCCGTTTCCTGGCCGATCAGCCCCAGCATTTT
TRBJ2-5	TRBD2	TRBV24-1	.	CATSESSGGIQYF	TGTGCCACCAGTGAGTCTAGCGGGGGAATCCAGTACTTC
TRBJ2-7	TRBD2	TRBV5-1	.	CASSLTSGAPYEQYF	TGCGCCAGCAGCTTGACTAGCGGGGCCCCCTACGAGCAGTACTTC
TRBJ1-1	.	TRBV24-1	.	CATRGLSVTNTEAFF	TGTGCCACCAGGGGCCTCTCCGTGACGAACACTGAAGCTTTCTTT
TRBJ1-1	TRBD1	TRBV5-4	.	CASSADRRNTEAFF	TGTGCCAGCAGCGCGGACAGGCGGAACACTGAAGCTTTCTTT
TRBJ1-2	.	TRBV10-3	.	CATSPPDRFNYGYTF	TGTGCCACCTCACCCCCAGACAGGTTTAACTATGGCTACACCTTC
TRBJ2-2	TRBD2	TRBV5-1	few	CASSLVSGEGTGELFF	TGCGCCAGCAGCTTGGTGAGCGGGGAAGGGACCGGGGAGCTGTTTTTT
TRBJ1-5	.	TRBV15	few	CATSRDHGSGQPQHF	TGTGCCACCAGCAGAGATCATGGGTCGGGTCAGCCCCAGCATTTT
TRBJ2-7	.	TRBV14	many	CASSQTKGPQSEQYF	TGTGCCAGCAGCCAGACCAAGGGACCCCAGTCCGAGCAGTACTTC
TRBJ2-7	TRBD1	TRBV27	many	CASRHDRASSYEQYF	TGTGCCAGCAGACATGACAGGGCAAGCTCCTACGAGCAGTACTTC
TRBJ1-2	TRBD1	TRBV18	few	CASYPGQGLDGYTF	TGTGCCAGCTATCCGGGACAGGGGTTAGACGGCTACACCTTC
TRBJ1-4	TRBD1	TRBV27	.	CASSSIRDRVEKLFF	TGTGCCAGCAGTTCAATCCGGGACAGGGTTGAAAAACTGTTTTTT
TRBJ2-1	.	TRBV12-1	.	CASSFDRTSGEPYNEQFF	TGTGCCAGCAGCTTTGACCGGACTAGCGGGGAACCATACAATGAGCAGTTCTTC
TRBJ1-6	TRBD1	TRBV12-3/TRBV12-4	.	CASRDRSKSPLHF	TGTGCCAGCAGGGACAGGTCAAAGTCACCCCTCCACTTT
TRBJ2-3	TRBD2	TRBV5-1	.	CASSLPTSGGAGDTQYF	TGCGCCAGCAGCCTGCCGACGAGCGGGGGGGCCGGAGATACGCAGTATTTT
TRBJ2-7	TRBD1	TRBV11-3	.	CASSLGGTGDNEQYF	TGTGCCAGCAGCCTAGGCGGGACAGGGGATAACGAGCAGTACTTC
TRBJ1-2	.	TRBV27	.	CASRDGGRTNYGYTF	TGTGCCAGCAGGGACGGGGGCAGAACTAACTATGGCTACACCTTC
TRBJ1-1	.	TRBV5-1	.	CASSLGRTNTEAFF	TGCGCCAGCAGCTTGGGCAGGACGAACACTGAAGCTTTCTTT
TRBJ1-1	.	TRBV29-1	once	CSVGGAGRNTEAFF	TGCAGCGTGGGGGGTGCAGGTCGGAACACTGAAGCTTTCTTT
TRBJ2-4	TRBD1	TRBV6-2/TRBV6-3	.	CASSYDRAAKNIQYF	TGTGCCAGCAGTTACGACAGGGCTGCCAAAAACATTCAGTACTTC
TRBJ2-5	.	TRBV5-5	.	CASSSRGGQETQYF	TGTGCCAGCAGCTCCAGAGGTGGGCAAGAGACCCAGTACTTC
TRBJ2-1	.	TRBV5-1	.	CASSGSSQSYNEQFF	TGCGCCAGCAGCGGCTCTAGCCAGTCCTACAATGAGCAGTTCTTC
TRBJ2-3	TRBD2	TRBV3-1/TRBV3-2	.	CASKRRGALDTQYF	TGTGCCAGCAAGAGGCGGGGGGCTTTAGATACGCAGTATTTT
TRBJ1-3	.	TRBV3-1/TRBV3-2	.	CASSHRGENTIYF	TGTGCCAGCAGCCATCGGGGGGAAAACACCATATATTTT
TRBJ1-1	.	TRBV30	.	CAWRAGTEAFF	TGTGCCTGGAGAGCAGGCACTGAAGCTTTCTTT
TRBJ2-3	TRBD1	TRBV18	.	CASSSGQRTDTQYF	TGTGCCAGCTCATCGGGACAGAGGACAGATACGCAGTATTTT
TRBJ1-1	TRBD1	TRBV19	.	CASSMGFLPGTGGAGTEAFF	TGTGCCAGTAGTATGGGTTTTCTTCCCGGGACAGGGGGCGCGGGCACTGAAGCTTTCTTT
TRBJ2-7	TRBD2	TRBV7-8	.	CASSSTSGGYEQYF	TGTGCCAGCAGTTCGACTAGCGGGGGCTACGAGCAGTACTTC
TRBJ2-1	.	TRBV19	medium-sized	CASSTNPDGNNEQFF	TGTGCCAGTAGTACGAACCCGGACGGAAACAATGAGCAGTTCTTC
TRBJ1-1	TRBD1	TRBV9	.	CASSVRTGLNTEAFF	TGTGCCAGCAGCGTCCGGACAGGGCTTAACACTGAAGCTTTCTTT
TRBJ1-1	.	TRBV4-1	.	CASSQGLFGGGNTEAFF	TGCGCCAGCAGCCAAGGTTTATTTGGGGGAGGGAACACTGAAGCTTTCTTT
TRBJ1-5	.	TRBV18	.	CASSLVPGGRQQPQHF	TGTGCCAGCTCACTAGTTCCTGGAGGGCGGCAACAGCCCCAGCATTTT
TRBJ2-3	.	TRBV6-4	.	CASSDRREADTQYF	TGTGCCAGCAGTGACCGGCGCGAGGCAGATACGCAGTATTTT
TRBJ1-2	TRBD1	TRBV14	once	CASSQEGRGAYGYTF	TGTGCCAGCAGCCAAGAGGGCAGGGGGGCCTATGGCTACACCTTC
TRBJ2-2	TRBD1	TRBV2	once	CASRVDRGAGELFF	TGTGCCAGCAGAGTCGACAGGGGAGCCGGGGAGCTGTTTTTT
TRBJ1-2	.	TRBV29-1	.	CSVTQGYGYTF	TGCAGCGTTACACAGGGTTATGGCTACACCTTC
TRBJ1-1	.	TRBV18	.	CASSSDRAAEAFF	TGTGCCAGCTCATCGGACAGAGCGGCTGAAGCTTTCTTT
TRBJ2-1	.	TRBV6-5	once	CASSYGTQEQFF	TGTGCCAGCAGTTACGGGACCCAAGAGCAGTTCTTC
TRBJ1-1	.	TRBV20-1	.	CSAAGRTEAFF	TGCAGTGCCGCCGGTCGGACTGAAGCTTTCTTT
TRBJ2-5	.	TRBV5-1	.	CASSLTSRRQETQYF	TGCGCCAGCAGCTTGACCTCCCGAAGACAAGAGACCCAGTACTTC
TRBJ1-4	TRBD1	TRBV19	.	CASSMVQGATNEKLFF	TGTGCCAGTAGTATGGTACAGGGGGCCACTAATGAAAAACTGTTTTTT